The next 24 T cell receptor beta chains were all read from a single sample in a study of blood T cell repertoires in COVID-19. The protocol was immunoSEQ multiplex PCR, while the TCRdb copy is restricted to in-frame clones and leaves out a portion. The sample lists over 60,000 clones; approximately 80% were seen once. The material sequenced was peripheral blood. The receptors shown here come from a human donor in a cohort sampled during active COVID-19.

This rearrangement joins TRBV6-2 or TRBV6-3 to TRBJ1-5; D possibly corresponds to TRBD1 (6 bases). CDR1 and CDR2 from the germline V gene are MNHEY and SVGEGT. The CDR3 length is 13 residues. Trimming pared 6 bases from V and 7 bases from J, leaving 13 bases between. The CDR3 loop is CASSPQGGQPQHF. The DNA of the CDR3 is TGTGCCAGCAGCCCACAGGGCGGGCAGCCCCAGCATTTT.

This clone was observed a single time. The chain joins TRBV30 to TRBJ2-3; TRBD2 agrees at 11 bases. V gave up 3 bases and J gave up 5 bases; unmatched junction bases: 7. CDR3 size: 15 residues. CDR1 is GTSNPN and CDR2 is SVGIG in the germline V gene (reference sequence). In nucleotides, the CDR3 is TGTGCCTGGAGCTATAGCGGGGGGGCTGGAGATACGCAGTATTTT. Amino acid sequence: CAWSYSGGAGDTQYF. The full variable domain, completed using reference TRBV30 and TRBJ2-3, is SQTIHQWPATLVQPVGSPLSLECTVEGTSNPNLYWYRQAAGRGLQLLFYSVGIGQISSEVPQNLSASRPQDRQFILSSKKLLLSDSGFYLCAWSYSGGAGDTQYFGPGTRLTVL.

The CDR3 loop is CATSPRAASRGTRFSNQPQHF. In nucleotides, the CDR3 is TGTGCCACCAGCCCCCGGGCCGCCTCCAGGGGGACGCGCTTTAGCAATCAGCCCCAGCATTTT. J is TRBJ1-5 and V is TRBV15, with TRBD1 matching 7 bases. V trimming: 5 bases; J trimming: 0 bases; junction bases outside the gene matches: 22. CDR1 and CDR2 (germline): LNHNV, YYDKDF (reference sequence). The CDR3 totals 21 residues. The full variable domain, its missing parts supplied by reference TRBV15 and TRBJ1-5, is DAMVIQNPRYQVTQFGKPVTLSCSQTLNHNVMYWYQQKSSQAPKLLFHYYDKDFNNEADTPDNFQSRRPNTSFCFLDIRSPGLGDTAMYLCATSPRAASRGTRFSNQPQHFGDGTRLSIL.

The CDR3 sequence is CAWRSMPGDETQYF. CDR3 DNA sequence: TGTGCCTGGAGGTCGATGCCGGGAGATGAGACCCAGTACTTC. The rearrangement links TRBV30 to TRBJ2-5; D is possibly TRBD2 (6 bases). The CDR3 extends over 14 amino acids. V lost 3 bases and J lost 5, with 16 bases in between. Per germline, CDR1 GTSNPN and CDR2 SVGIG (reference sequence). Full variable domain (remainder filled in from reference TRBV30 and TRBJ2-5): SQTIHQWPATLVQPVGSPLSLECTVEGTSNPNLYWYRQAAGRGLQLLFYSVGIGQISSEVPQNLSASRPQDRQFILSSKKLLLSDSGFYLCAWRSMPGDETQYFGPGTRLLVL.

The V and J genes are TRBV5-1 and TRBJ1-6; 9 nucleotides match TRBD1. V lost 4 bases and J lost 5; bases outside the gene matches: 7. Germline V gives CDR1 SGHRS, CDR2 YFSETQ. The CDR3 length is 16 residues. The CDR3 nucleotides are TGCGCCAGCAGCCAGGGACAGGGAGGTCATAATTCACCCCTCCACTTT. It translates to CASSQGQGGHNSPLHF.

CDR3 loop: CASSARGTGRYEQYF. Written as DNA, the CDR3 is TGTGCCAGCAGCGCCAGAGGGACAGGGCGTTACGAGCAGTACTTC. The genes are TRBV7-9 and TRBJ2-7, with TRBD1 matching over 9 bases. The CDR3 runs to 15 residues. The V gene end was trimmed by 5 bases and the J gene end by 4 bases; junction bases not matched to a gene: 9. CDR1 is SEHNR, CDR2 FQNEAQ, per germline (reference sequence).

This clone came up once. The V and J genes are TRBV28 and TRBJ2-6, with D unresolved. Trimming left V 5 bases short and J 0 bases short, with 8 bases between. This CDR3 comprises 15 residues. CDR1 and CDR2 from the germline V gene are MDHEN and SYDVKM. CDR3 sequence reads: CASSTGSSGANVLTF. The CDR3, as DNA: TGTGCCAGCAGTACCGGTAGCTCTGGGGCCAACGTCCTGACTTTC.

The chain joins TRBV5-4 to TRBJ2-7; 9 bases fit TRBD1. The CDR3 is made up of 15 amino acids. V shed 4 bases, J shed 1 base, and the junction held 6 bases outside the gene matches. The germline V gene has CDR1 SGHNT and CDR2 YYREEE (reference sequence). The CDR3 sequence is CASSPPGQGSYEQYF. The CDR3, as DNA: TGTGCCAGCAGCCCCCCGGGACAGGGTTCCTACGAGCAGTACTTC. The full variable domain, its missing parts supplied by reference TRBV5-4 and TRBJ2-7, is ETGVTQSPTHLIKTRGQQVTLRCSSQSGHNTVSWYQQALGQGPQFIFQYYREEENGRGNFPPRFSGLQFPNYSSELNVNALELDDSALYLCASSPPGQGSYEQYFGPGTRLTVT.

The chain combines TRBV3-1 (or the pseudogene TRBV3-2) with TRBJ1-2; TRBD1 aligns across 8 bases. Germline V gives CDR1 LGHDT, CDR2 YNNKEL (reference sequence). Germline trimming cut 4 bases from V and 8 bases from J; bases unmatched to any gene: 6. This CDR3 is 13 amino acids long. CDR3 amino acids: CASSPRTGKGYTF. CDR3 DNA: TGTGCCAGCAGCCCTCGGACAGGGAAAGGCTACACCTTC.

This clone appeared a few times. The rearrangement joins TRBV5-1 to TRBJ1-6, with 9 bases aligning to TRBD1. This CDR3 is 15 amino acids long. The germline V gene has CDR1 SGHRS and CDR2 YFSETQ. The junction had 4 bases not matched to a gene; V was cut back by 2 bases and J by 7 bases. The CDR3 loop reads CASSLYRGQNSPLHF. As DNA, the CDR3 is TGCGCCAGCAGCTTATACAGGGGGCAGAATTCACCCCTCCACTTT.

This CDR3 reads CSVLGQGLYGYTF. The CDR3 DNA reads TGCAGCGTGCTCGGACAGGGGCTCTATGGCTACACCTTC. The chain is built from TRBV29-1 and TRBJ1-2, with 9 bases identical to TRBD1. CDR1 is SQVTM and CDR2 is ANQGSEA in the germline V gene. J lost 4 bases, V lost 6 bases, and 6 bases had no gene match. The CDR3 is 13 residues long.

The V gene is TRBV11-2, the J gene TRBJ2-2; D ambiguous. Trimming cost V 4 bases and J 6 bases, with 12 bases left between them. CDR1 is SGHAT and CDR2 is FQNNGV in the germline V gene. This CDR3 contains 14 residues. The CDR3 sequence is CASSSPRLAGELFF. CDR3 nucleotides: TGTGCCAGCAGCTCCCCTAGGTTAGCCGGGGAGCTGTTTTTT.

This chain uses TRBV6-5 with TRBJ1-2; D is ambiguous. The V end was cut by 3 bases, the J end by 2 bases, with 7 bases between. Germline V lookup: CDR1 MNHEY, CDR2 SVGAGI. CDR3 size: 13 residues. CDR3 DNA: TGTGCCAGCAGTTATGGAGGGAACTATGGCTACACCTTC. As protein: CASSYGGNYGYTF.

The genes are TRBV11-3 and TRBJ2-3; 8 nucleotides line up with TRBD2. V lost 5 bases and J lost 1; bases outside the gene matches: 8. The germline V gene has CDR1 SGHNT and CDR2 YENEEA. The CDR3 spans 16 residues. Here the CDR3 DNA reads TGTGCCAGCAGCCGATCCGGGCGGGGGGGCACAGATACGCAGTATTTT. This encodes CASSRSGRGGTDTQYF.

This clone showed up just a few times. The chain has TRBV6-5 and TRBJ1-2; 7 bases are shared with TRBD1. The junction had 7 bases not matched to a gene; V was cut back by 8 bases and J by 7 bases. Germline CDR1 reads MNHEY; CDR2 reads SVGAGI. CDR3 length: 12 amino acids. CDR3 nucleotides: TGTGCCAGCGGACAGGCCGGGCGTGGCTACACCTTC. Its translation: CASGQAGRGYTF.

This clone was detected only once. The chain couples TRBV14 to TRBJ2-5, with D tentatively TRBD1 (5 bases). CDR1 SGHDN and CDR2 FVKESK come from the germline V gene. Trimming removed 1 base at V and 1 base at J, with 19 bases between. This CDR3 region has 18 residues. The CDR3 nucleotides are TGTGCCAGCAGCCAAGGCCCCCATAGTGGGGCCCTCCAAGAGACCCAGTACTTC. Amino acids: CASSQGPHSGALQETQYF. The variable domain in full, with the rest retrieved from reference TRBV14 and TRBJ2-5, is EAGVTQFPSHSVIEKGQTVTLRCDPISGHDNLYWYRRVMGKEIKFLLHFVKESKQDESGMPNNRFLAERTGGTYSTLKVQPAELEDSGVYFCASSQGPHSGALQETQYFGPGTRLLVL.

This rearrangement joins TRBV5-1 to TRBJ2-2, with D hard to call. Trimming pared 6 bases from V and 5 bases from J, leaving 17 bases between. This CDR3 has 15 residues. Looked up from germline, CDR1 is SGHRS and CDR2 is YFSETQ. The CDR3 protein is CASTFLGSDTGELFF. The CDR3 region has the DNA TGCGCCAGCACCTTTCTGGGCAGTGATACCGGGGAGCTGTTTTTT.

The chain carries TRBV19 and TRBJ1-5; 7 bases map to TRBD1. V trimming: 9 bases; J trimming: 2 bases; junction bases outside the gene matches: 13. Germline CDR1 reads LNHDA; CDR2 reads SQIVND (reference sequence). The CDR3 is 16 residues long. The CDR3 DNA follows: TGTGCCAGCCGACAGGGTGGAATGAGTGGCAATCAGCCCCAGCATTTT. Translation: CASRQGGMSGNQPQHF.

This chain connects TRBV28 to TRBJ1-2; D remains unclear. CDR1 and CDR2 (germline): MDHEN, SYDVKM. The CDR3 loop spans 13 amino acids. Trimming removed 5 bases from V and 4 bases from J, with 11 bases in between. CDR3 residues: CASSPDAVYGYTF. CDR3 DNA sequence: TGTGCCAGCAGTCCCGATGCGGTCTATGGCTACACCTTC.

The chain combines TRBV2 with TRBJ1-5, with a tentative D call TRBD1 (5 bases). The germline V gene has CDR1 SNHLY and CDR2 FYNNEI. This CDR3 has 15 residues. The V gene lost 3 bases and the J gene lost 1 base, with 10 bases spanning the gap. DNA for the CDR3: TGTGCCAGCAGTGAGGTGGGGCTCAGCAATCAGCCCCAGCATTTT. Protein sequence: CASSEVGLSNQPQHF.

This sequence joins TRBV6-6 and TRBJ1-4, with 7 nucleotides matching TRBD1. Germline-derived CDR1 and CDR2 are MNHNY and SVGAGI (reference sequence). V was pared by 5 bases and J by 2 bases, with 5 bases of the junction left unmatched. The CDR3 loop spans 15 amino acids. CDR3 residues: CASSTPRGTNEKLFF. As DNA, the CDR3 is TGTGCCAGCAGTACCCCCAGGGGGACTAATGAAAAACTGTTTTTT.

For the CDR3, the DNA is TGTGCCAGCAGCTTGTTTGGGACAGGGCGCAACGAGCAGTACTTC. It yields the protein CASSLFGTGRNEQYF. This chain joins TRBV5-4 and TRBJ2-7; 9 positions match TRBD1. V was clipped by 1 base and J by 5 bases; unmatched bases: 7. The CDR3 spans 15 residues. CDR1 SGHNT and CDR2 YYREEE come from the germline V gene (reference sequence). Full variable domain (remainder filled in from reference TRBV5-4 and TRBJ2-7): ETGVTQSPTHLIKTRGQQVTLRCSSQSGHNTVSWYQQALGQGPQFIFQYYREEENGRGNFPPRFSGLQFPNYSSELNVNALELDDSALYLCASSLFGTGRNEQYFGPGTRLTVT.

The gene calls are TRBV6-6 and TRBJ1-1, with D possibly being TRBD1 (5 bases). Trimming took off 6 bases at V and 5 bases at J, with 10 bases between the two ends. The CDR3 length is 12 residues. In germline, CDR1 is MNHNY, CDR2 SVGAGI (reference sequence). CDR3 nucleotides: TGTGCCAGCAGAGGACAATCGACTGAAGCTTTCTTT. Residues: CASRGQSTEAFF.

CDR3 nucleotide sequence: TGCGCCAGCAGCTTGCCAGGGGGCGCGGGCACTGAAGCTTTCTTT. This gives the protein CASSLPGGAGTEAFF. This chain uses TRBV5-1 with TRBJ1-1; 8 nucleotides align to TRBD1. The germline CDR1 and CDR2 sequences are SGHRS and YFSETQ. After removal of 1 base from V and 4 bases from J, the junction contained 6 bases not matched to a gene. The CDR3 length is 15 residues.